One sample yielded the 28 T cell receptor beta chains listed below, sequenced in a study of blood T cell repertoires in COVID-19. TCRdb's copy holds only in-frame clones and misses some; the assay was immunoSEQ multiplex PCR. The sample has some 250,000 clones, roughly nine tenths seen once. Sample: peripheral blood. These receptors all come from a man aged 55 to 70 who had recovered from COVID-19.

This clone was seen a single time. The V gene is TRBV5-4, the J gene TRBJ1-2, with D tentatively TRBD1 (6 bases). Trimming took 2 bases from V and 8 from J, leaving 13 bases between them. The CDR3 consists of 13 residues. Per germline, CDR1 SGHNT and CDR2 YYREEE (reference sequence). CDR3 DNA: TGTGCCAGCAGCTTCGCGGGGGCGGGCGGCTACACCTTC. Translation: CASSFAGAGGYTF.

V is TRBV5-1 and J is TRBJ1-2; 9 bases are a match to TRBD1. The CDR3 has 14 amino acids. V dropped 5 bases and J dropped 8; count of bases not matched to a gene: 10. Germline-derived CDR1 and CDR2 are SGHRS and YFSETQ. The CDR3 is CASRPGQGSIGYTF. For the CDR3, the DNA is TGCGCCAGCAGGCCGGGACAGGGCTCGATCGGCTACACCTTC.

The CDR3 nucleotides are TGCAGTGCTAGTAAAGGGACAGGGCAAAACATTCAGTACTTC. This gives the protein CSASKGTGQNIQYF. V and J are TRBV20-1 and TRBJ2-4; TRBD1 matches at 9 bases. The CDR3 is 14 amino acids. Germline assignment: CDR1 DFQATT and CDR2 SNEGSKA (reference sequence). With 3 bases clipped from V and 5 bases from J, the junction kept 5 bases outside the gene matches.

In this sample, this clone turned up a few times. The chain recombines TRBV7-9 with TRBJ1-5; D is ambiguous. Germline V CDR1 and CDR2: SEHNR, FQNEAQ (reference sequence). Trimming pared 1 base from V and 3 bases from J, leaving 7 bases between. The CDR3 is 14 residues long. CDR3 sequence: CASSLGRNNQPQHF. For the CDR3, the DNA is TGTGCCAGCAGCTTAGGCAGAAACAATCAGCCCCAGCATTTT. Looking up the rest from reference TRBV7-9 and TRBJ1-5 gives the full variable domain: DTGVSQNPRHKITKRGQNVTFRCDPISEHNRLYWYRQTLGQGPEFLTYFQNEAQLEKSRLLSDRFSAERPKGSFSTLEIQRTEQGDSAMYLCASSLGRNNQPQHFGDGTRLSIL.

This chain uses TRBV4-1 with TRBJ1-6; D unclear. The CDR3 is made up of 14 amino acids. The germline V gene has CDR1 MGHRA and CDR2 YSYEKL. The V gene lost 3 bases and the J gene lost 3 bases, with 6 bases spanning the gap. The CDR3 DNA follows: TGCGCCAGCAGCCAGGCCCGCTATAATTCACCCCTCCACTTT. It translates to CASSQARYNSPLHF.

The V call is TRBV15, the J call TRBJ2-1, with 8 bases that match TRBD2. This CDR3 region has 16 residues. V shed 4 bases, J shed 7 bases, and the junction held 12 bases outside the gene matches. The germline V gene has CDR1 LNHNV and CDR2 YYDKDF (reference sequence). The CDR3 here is CATSNSVGGGMNEQFF. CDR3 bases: TGTGCCACCAGCAATAGTGTCGGGGGGGGGATGAATGAGCAGTTCTTC.

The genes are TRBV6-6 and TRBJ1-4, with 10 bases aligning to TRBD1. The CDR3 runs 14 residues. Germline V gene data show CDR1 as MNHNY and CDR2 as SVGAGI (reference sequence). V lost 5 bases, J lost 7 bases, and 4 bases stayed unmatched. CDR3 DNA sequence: TGTGCCAGCAGTCACGGGACAGGGGTTGAAAAACTGTTTTTT. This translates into CASSHGTGVEKLFF.

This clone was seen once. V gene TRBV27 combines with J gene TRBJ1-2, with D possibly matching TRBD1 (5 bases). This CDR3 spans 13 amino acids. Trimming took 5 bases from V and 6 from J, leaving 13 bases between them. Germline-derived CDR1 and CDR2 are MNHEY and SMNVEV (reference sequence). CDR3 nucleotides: TGTGCCAGCAGTAATTTTCAGGGAAATGGCTACACCTTC. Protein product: CASSNFQGNGYTF.

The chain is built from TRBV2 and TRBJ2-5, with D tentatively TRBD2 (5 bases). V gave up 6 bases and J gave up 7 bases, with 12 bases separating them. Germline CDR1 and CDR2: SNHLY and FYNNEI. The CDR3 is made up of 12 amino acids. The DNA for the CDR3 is TGTGCCAGCAGCGGGGTTGAGGGGACCCAGTACTTC. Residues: CASSGVEGTQYF.

CDR3 bases: TGTGCCAACTCCCCCCCGCAGGCCCCTGAAGCTTTCTTT. It codes for CANSPPQAPEAFF. The gene calls are TRBV6-5 and TRBJ1-1; D ambiguous. V lost 10 bases and J 6 bases, leaving 18 bases between the germline ends. The CDR3 contains 13 residues. Per the germline V gene, CDR1 is MNHEY and CDR2 is SVGAGI.

CDR3 sequence reads: CASSLAGVTNEKLFF. The CDR3 nucleotides read TGCGCCAGCAGCTTGGCCGGTGTAACTAATGAAAAACTGTTTTTT. The V gene is TRBV5-1, the J gene TRBJ1-4; D not certain. V was pared by 0 bases and J by 1 base, with 7 bases between. The CDR3 runs to 15 residues. CDR1 is SGHRS, CDR2 YFSETQ, per germline.

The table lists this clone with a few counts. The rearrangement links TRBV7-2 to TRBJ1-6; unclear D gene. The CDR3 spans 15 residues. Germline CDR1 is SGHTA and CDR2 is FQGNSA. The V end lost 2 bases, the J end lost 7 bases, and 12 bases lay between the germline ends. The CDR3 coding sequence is TGTGCCAGCAGCTTAATGGGTAGCCTGAATTCACCCCTCCACTTT. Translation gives CASSLMGSLNSPLHF.

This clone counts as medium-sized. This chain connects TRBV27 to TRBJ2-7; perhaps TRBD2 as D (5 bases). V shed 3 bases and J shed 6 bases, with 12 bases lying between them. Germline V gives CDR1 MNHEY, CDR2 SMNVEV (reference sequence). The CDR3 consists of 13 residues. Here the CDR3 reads CASSFSRTGEQYV. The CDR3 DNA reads TGTGCCAGCAGTTTTAGCAGGACTGGCGAGCAGTACGTC.

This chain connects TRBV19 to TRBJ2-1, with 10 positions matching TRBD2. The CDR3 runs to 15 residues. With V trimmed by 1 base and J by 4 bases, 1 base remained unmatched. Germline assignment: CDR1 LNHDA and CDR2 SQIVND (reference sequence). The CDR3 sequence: CASSIAAGGYNEQFF. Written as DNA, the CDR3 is TGTGCCAGTAGTATAGCAGCGGGGGGGTACAATGAGCAGTTCTTC.

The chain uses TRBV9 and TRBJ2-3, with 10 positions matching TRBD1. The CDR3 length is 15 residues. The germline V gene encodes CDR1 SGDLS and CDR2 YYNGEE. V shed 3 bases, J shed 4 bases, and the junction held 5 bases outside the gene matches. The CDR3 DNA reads TGTGCCAGCAGCGATCGGACAGGGGGAGCAGATACGCAGTATTTT. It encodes CASSDRTGGADTQYF.

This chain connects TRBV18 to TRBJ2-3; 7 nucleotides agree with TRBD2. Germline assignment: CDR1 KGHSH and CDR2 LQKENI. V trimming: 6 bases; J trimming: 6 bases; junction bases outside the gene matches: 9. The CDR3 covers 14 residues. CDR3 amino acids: CASSPERGTDTQYF. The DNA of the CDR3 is TGTGCCAGCTCCCCTGAGCGGGGTACGGATACGCAGTATTTT.

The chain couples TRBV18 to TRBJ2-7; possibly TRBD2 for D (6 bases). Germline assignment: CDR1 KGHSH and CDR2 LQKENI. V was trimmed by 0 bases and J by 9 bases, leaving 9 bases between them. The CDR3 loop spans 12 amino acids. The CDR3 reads CASSPPGSLQYF. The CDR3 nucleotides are TGTGCCAGCTCACCACCCGGGAGCCTGCAGTACTTC. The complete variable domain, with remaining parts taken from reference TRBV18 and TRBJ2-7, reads NAGVMQNPRHLVRRRGQEARLRCSPMKGHSHVYWYRQLPEEGLKFMVYLQKENIIDESGMPKERFSAEFPKEGPSILRIQQVVRGDSAAYFCASSPPGSLQYFGPGTRLTVT.

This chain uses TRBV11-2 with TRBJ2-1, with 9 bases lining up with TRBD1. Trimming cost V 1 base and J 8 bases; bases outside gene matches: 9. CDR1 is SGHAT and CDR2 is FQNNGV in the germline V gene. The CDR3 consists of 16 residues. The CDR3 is CASSLGRDRARHEQFF. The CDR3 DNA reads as TGTGCCAGCAGCTTAGGGCGGGACAGGGCGAGGCATGAGCAGTTCTTC.

The CDR3 region is CASRRSTGAESPLHF. The CDR3 nucleotides read TGTGCCAGCAGACGCTCGACAGGGGCCGAATCACCCCTCCACTTT. J is TRBJ1-6 and V is TRBV6-5; 8 bases align to TRBD1. V trimming: 6 bases; J trimming: 10 bases; junction bases outside the gene matches: 11. The CDR3 runs to 15 residues. The germline CDR1 and CDR2 sequences are MNHEY and SVGAGI.

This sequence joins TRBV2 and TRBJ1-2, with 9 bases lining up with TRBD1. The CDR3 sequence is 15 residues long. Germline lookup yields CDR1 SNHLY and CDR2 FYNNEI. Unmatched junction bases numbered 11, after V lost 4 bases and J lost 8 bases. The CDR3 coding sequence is TGTGCCAGCAGTGTTGGTCAGGACAGGGGCCGCGGCTACACCTTC. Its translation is CASSVGQDRGRGYTF.

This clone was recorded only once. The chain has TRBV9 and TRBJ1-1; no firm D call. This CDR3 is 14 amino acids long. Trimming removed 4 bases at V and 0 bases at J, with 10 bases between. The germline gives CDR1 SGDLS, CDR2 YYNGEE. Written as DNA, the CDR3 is TGTGCCAGCAGCTCTCAGGTCATGAACACTGAAGCTTTCTTT. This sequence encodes CASSSQVMNTEAFF.

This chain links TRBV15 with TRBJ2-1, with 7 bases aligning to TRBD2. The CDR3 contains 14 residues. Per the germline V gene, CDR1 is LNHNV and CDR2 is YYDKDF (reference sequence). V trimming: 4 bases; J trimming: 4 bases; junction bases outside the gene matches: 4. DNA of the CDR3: TGTGCCACCAGCACCGCGGGGGTATACAATGAGCAGTTCTTC. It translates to CATSTAGVYNEQFF.

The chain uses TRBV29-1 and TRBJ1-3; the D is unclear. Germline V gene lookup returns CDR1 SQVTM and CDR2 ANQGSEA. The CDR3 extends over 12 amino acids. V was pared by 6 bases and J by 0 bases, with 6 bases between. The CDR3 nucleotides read TGCAGCGTCGCCAGCTCTGGAAACACCATATATTTT. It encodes CSVASSGNTIYF.

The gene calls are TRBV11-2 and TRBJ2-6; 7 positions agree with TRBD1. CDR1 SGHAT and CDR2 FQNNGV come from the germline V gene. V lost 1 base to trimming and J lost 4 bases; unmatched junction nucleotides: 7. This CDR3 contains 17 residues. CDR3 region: CASSLGSTGFGANVLTF. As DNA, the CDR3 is TGTGCCAGCAGCTTAGGATCGACAGGGTTCGGGGCCAACGTCCTGACTTTC.

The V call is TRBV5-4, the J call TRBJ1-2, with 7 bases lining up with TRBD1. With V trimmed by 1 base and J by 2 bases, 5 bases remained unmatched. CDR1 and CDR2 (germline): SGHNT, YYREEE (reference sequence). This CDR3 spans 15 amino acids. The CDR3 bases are TGTGCCAGCAGCTTGCGGGACAGATTCAACTATGGCTACACCTTC. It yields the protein CASSLRDRFNYGYTF.

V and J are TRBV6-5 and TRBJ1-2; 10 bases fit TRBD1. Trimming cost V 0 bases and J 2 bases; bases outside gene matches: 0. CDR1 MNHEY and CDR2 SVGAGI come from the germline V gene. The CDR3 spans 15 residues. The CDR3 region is CASSYSTGGNYGYTF. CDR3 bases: TGTGCCAGCAGTTACTCGACAGGGGGCAACTATGGCTACACCTTC.

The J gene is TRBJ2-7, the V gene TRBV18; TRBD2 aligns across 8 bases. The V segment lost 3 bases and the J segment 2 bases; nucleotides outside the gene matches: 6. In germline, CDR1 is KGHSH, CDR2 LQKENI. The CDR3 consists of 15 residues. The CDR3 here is CASSPVASGPYEQYF. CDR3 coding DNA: TGTGCCAGCTCACCGGTGGCTAGCGGGCCCTACGAGCAGTACTTC.

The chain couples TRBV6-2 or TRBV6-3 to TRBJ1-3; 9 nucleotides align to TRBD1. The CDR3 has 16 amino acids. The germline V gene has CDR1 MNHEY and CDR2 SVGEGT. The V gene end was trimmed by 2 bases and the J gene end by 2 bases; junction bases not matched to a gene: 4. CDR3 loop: CASSYGYRGPGNTIYF. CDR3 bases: TGTGCCAGCAGTTACGGATACAGGGGGCCTGGAAACACCATATATTTT.